These T cell receptor beta chains were read from a single sample in a study of regulatory T cells in long-lasting Graves disease. TCRdb re-called the multiplex PCR reads through MiXCR, storing one row per CDR3 protein. The sample lists approximately 690,000 distinct CDR3 sequences; 30% were seen once. The sample was peripheral blood mononuclear cells (PBMCs), taken when the disease was refractory, from a patient treated with antithyroid drugs. All receptors derive from a female donor with Graves disease. Both conserved end residues are part of each CDR3. D genes are given only for firm matches. The size field is filled for only some rows; it gives once, few, many or a size class.

TRBV19	.	14	TRBJ2-5	.	TGTGCCAGTAGTACACAGCGGACACAAGAGACCCAGTACTTC	CASSTQRTQETQYF
TRBV29-1	TRBD1	13	TRBJ1-2	.	TGCAGCGTTGACGTAGACAGGGTTGGCGGCTACACCTTC	CSVDVDRVGGYTF
TRBV29-1	TRBD1	13	TRBJ1-1	once	TGCAGCGGCCGACAGGGACCATCCACTGAAGCTTTCTTT	CSGRQGPSTEAFF
TRBV29-1	TRBD2	15	TRBJ2-1	.	TGCAGCGTTCCGGGACTAGCGGGAGGGCCGTATGAGCAGTTCTTC	CSVPGLAGGPYEQFF
TRBV7-6	.	13	TRBJ1-5	few	TGTGCCAGCAGCTTAGCCGAATGGCAGCCCCAGCATTTT	CASSLAEWQPQHF
TRBV27	TRBD2	16	TRBJ2-7	many	TGTGCCAGCCCAATTCAAGAGACTAGCGGGACCTACGAGCAGTACTTC	CASPIQETSGTYEQYF
TRBV5-1	.	14	TRBJ2-5	few	TGCGCCAGCAGCTGGGGGTCCGGAGAAGAGACCCAGTACTTC	CASSWGSGEETQYF
TRBV20-1	.	15	TRBJ1-2	many	TGCAGTGCTAGAGAAGCCAAGGGTGGGAACTATGGCTACACCTTC	CSAREAKGGNYGYTF
TRBV5-1	.	14	TRBJ2-5	.	TGCTCCCGAAGGGGGGGAGGATTCACGGAGACCCAGTACTTC	CSRRGGGFTETQYF
TRBV20-1	.	16	TRBJ2-5	.	TGCAGCGCAATCGGGGCAGGCTCGTTAAGGTCGGAGACCCAGTACTTC	CSAIGAGSLRSETQYF
TRBV5-1	.	15	TRBJ1-4	.	TGCGCCAGCAGCTTGGACCTGGGGGACTATGAAAAACTGTTTTTT	CASSLDLGDYEKLFF
TRBV12-3/TRBV12-4	.	15	TRBJ1-5	many	TGTGCCAGCAGCCTCTCCGGGGGTAGCAATCAGCCCCAGCATTTT	CASSLSGGSNQPQHF
TRBV12-3/TRBV12-4	.	15	TRBJ1-5	.	TGTGCCAGCAGCAGGACCCCCTCGGGCAATCAGCCCCAGCATTTT	CASSRTPSGNQPQHF